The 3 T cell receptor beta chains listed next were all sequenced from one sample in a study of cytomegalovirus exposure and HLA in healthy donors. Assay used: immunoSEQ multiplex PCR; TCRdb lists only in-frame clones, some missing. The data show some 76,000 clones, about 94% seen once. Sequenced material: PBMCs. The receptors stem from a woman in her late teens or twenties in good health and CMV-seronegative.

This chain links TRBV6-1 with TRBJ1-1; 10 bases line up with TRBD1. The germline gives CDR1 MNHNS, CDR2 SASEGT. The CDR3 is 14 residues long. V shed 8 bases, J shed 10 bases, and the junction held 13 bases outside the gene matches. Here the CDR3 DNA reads TGTGCCAGCTTTTTCCCAGCTCGGGACAGGGGAGCTTTCTTT. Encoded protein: CASFFPARDRGAFF.

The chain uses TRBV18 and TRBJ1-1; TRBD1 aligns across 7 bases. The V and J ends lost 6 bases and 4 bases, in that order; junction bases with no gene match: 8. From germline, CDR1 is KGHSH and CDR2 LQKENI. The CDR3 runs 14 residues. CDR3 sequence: CASSTETGFTEAFF. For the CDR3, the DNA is TGTGCCAGCTCCACGGAGACAGGGTTCACTGAAGCTTTCTTT.

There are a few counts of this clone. The CDR3 DNA reads as TGTGCCTGGATACAGGACAATCAGCCCCAGCATTTT. It translates to CAWIQDNQPQHF. J is TRBJ1-5 and V is TRBV30; weak D call: TRBD1 (5 bases). The V end lost 4 bases, the J end lost 3 bases, and 7 bases lay between the germline ends. Germline CDR1 reads GTSNPN; CDR2 reads SVGIG (reference sequence). The CDR3 totals 12 residues.